A single sample is the source of the 26 T cell receptor beta chains below, sequenced in a study of T cells in Graves' hyperthyroidism and ophthalmopathy. RNA transcripts gave rise to amplified TCR beta CDR3 regions. With the HTBI primer set, the TCR CDR3 went through a first round of RT-PCR. A single record per CDR3 protein comes from TCRdb applying MiXCR to the multiplex PCR reads. There are around 300,000 distinct CDR3 sequences in the sample; around 15% occur only once, and 7.9% lies in the top ten. Sequencing used blood. Every receptor here comes from a woman in her forties with Graves' hyperthyroidism.

This clonotype was detected ten times or more. The gene calls are TRBV6-1 and TRBJ2-7; possibly TRBD1 or TRBD2 for D (7 bases each). Trimming removed 6 bases at V and 2 bases at J, with 17 bases between. The CDR3 is made up of 15 amino acids. CDR1 and CDR2 (germline): MNHNS, SASEGT. The CDR3 protein is CASSPGGGSAYEQYF. CDR3 sequence (DNA): TGTGCCAGCAGCCCAGGGGGGGGGTCGGCCTACGAGCAGTACTTC.

This clonotype was observed many times. The chain carries TRBV20-1 and TRBJ2-1; D gene ambiguous. The CDR3 runs to 14 residues. Germline-derived CDR1 and CDR2 are DFQATT and SNEGSKA (reference sequence). Trimming cost V 1 base and J 2 bases, with 9 bases left between them. CDR3 in amino acids: CSARGGVTYNEQFF. DNA of the CDR3: TGCAGTGCTAGAGGTGGGGTCACCTACAATGAGCAGTTCTTC.

The chain combines TRBV27 with TRBJ2-5, with 12 bases lining up with TRBD2. The CDR3 covers 17 residues. Losses at the gene ends were 6 bases for V and 5 bases for J; bases not matched to a gene: 13. Germline CDR1 and CDR2: MNHEY and SMNVEV (reference sequence). The CDR3 here is CASSPASSGRAGETQYF. CDR3 nucleotides: TGTGCCAGCAGCCCCGCCTCTAGCGGGAGGGCCGGGGAGACCCAGTACTTC.

This clonotype turned up a few times. V and J are TRBV28 and TRBJ1-2; D is possibly TRBD1 (6 bases). There are 14 residues in the CDR3. Trimming took 5 bases from V and 8 from J, leaving 18 bases between them. The germline CDR1 and CDR2 sequences are MDHEN and SYDVKM. The CDR3 loop reads CASSRPGTRQGYTF. The CDR3 region has the DNA TGTGCCAGCAGTCGTCCCGGGACACGGCAGGGCTACACCTTC.

A few counts support this clonotype. The chain uses TRBV6-1 and TRBJ2-1, with D unclear. Germline lookup yields CDR1 MNHNS and CDR2 SASEGT. V lost 7 bases to trimming and J lost 7 bases, with 17 bases between them. This CDR3 comprises 14 residues. CDR3 amino acids: CASTRTRLRNEQFF. The CDR3 nucleotides are TGTGCCAGCACCCGAACCCGCCTTAGGAATGAGCAGTTCTTC.

This clonotype was seen a handful of times. This sequence joins TRBV7-2 and TRBJ1-4, with D unclear. This CDR3 region has 16 residues. V lost 2 bases, J lost 10 bases, and 20 bases lay in between. Germline CDR1 and CDR2: SGHTA and FQGNSA. CDR3 region: CASSLNPPKAGGKLFF. In DNA, the CDR3 is TGTGCCAGCAGCTTAAATCCCCCCAAGGCCGGAGGAAAACTGTTTTTT.

This clonotype has a count of ten or more. V usage is TRBV30 and J usage is TRBJ2-5, with TRBD1 identical over 7 bases. V shed 5 bases, J shed 2 bases, and the junction held 5 bases outside the gene matches. The CDR3 has 13 residues. In germline, CDR1 is GTSNPN, CDR2 SVGIG (reference sequence). The CDR3 DNA is TGTGCCTGGCAGGGGGTGGGACAAGAGACCCAGTACTTC. As protein: CAWQGVGQETQYF.

The chain links TRBV4-1 to TRBJ2-7; TRBD1 aligns across 10 bases. Germline V gene sequence: CDR1 MGHRA, CDR2 YSYEKL. V lost 2 bases to trimming and J lost 5 bases; unmatched junction nucleotides: 3. The CDR3 has 14 amino acids. CDR3 sequence (DNA): TGCGCCAGCAGCCAAATGGACAGGGGGAACGAGCAGTACTTC. It specifies CASSQMDRGNEQYF.

This rearrangement joins TRBV15 to TRBJ1-2; tentatively, D is TRBD1 (5 bases). Trimming stripped 2 bases from V and 4 bases from J, with 20 bases between. CDR1 is LNHNV and CDR2 is YYDKDF in the germline V gene (reference sequence). This CDR3 comprises 17 residues. The CDR3 sequence: CATSRSRLPTEPYGYTF. CDR3 DNA sequence: TGTGCCACCAGCAGATCCCGACTTCCGACAGAGCCCTATGGCTACACCTTC.

This clonotype was recorded many times. CDR3 residues: CASSQWRSYEQYF. Here the CDR3 DNA reads TGTGCCAGCAGCCAATGGCGCTCCTACGAGCAGTACTTC. The V call is TRBV3-1, the J call TRBJ2-7, with D hard to call. This CDR3 region has 13 residues. The germline gives CDR1 LGHDT, CDR2 YNNKEL (reference sequence). V gave up 2 bases and J gave up 0 bases, with 5 bases separating them.

This clonotype was seen more than once but under ten times. The V and J genes are TRBV20-1 and TRBJ2-3; 11 bases fit TRBD1. CDR3 length equals 16 residues. CDR1 is DFQATT and CDR2 is SNEGSKA in the germline V gene (reference sequence). V gave up 8 bases and J gave up 2 bases; unmatched junction bases: 12. The CDR3 region has the DNA TGCAGTTTCTGGACAGGGACAGGGGGTTACACAGATACGCAGTATTTT. It codes for CSFWTGTGGYTDTQYF.

Of note for this clonotype: A much larger clone lies a single base off, so this may be a read error. The genes are TRBV2 and TRBJ2-7, with TRBD2 matching 7 bases. The CDR3 sequence is 14 residues long. The germline V gene encodes CDR1 SNHLY and CDR2 FYNNEI. The CDR3 DNA follows: TGTGCCAAGGAAAGTGCGGGAGCCCCCTACGAGCGGTACTTC. Amino acids: CAKESAGAPYERYF. Full variable domain (rest looked up from reference TRBV2 and TRBJ2-7): EPEVTQTPSHQVTQMGQEVILRCVPISNHLYFYWYRQILGQKVEFLVSFYNNEISEKSEIFDDQFSVERPDGSNFTLKIRSTKLEDSAMYFCAKESAGAPYERYFGPGTRLTVT.

A single count supports this clonotype. This chain uses TRBV18 with TRBJ1-1, with D maybe TRBD1 (5 bases). Germline CDR1 reads KGHSH; CDR2 reads LQKENI. The germline V and J ends were trimmed by 3 bases and 0 bases, with 14 bases remaining between them. CDR3 size: 16 residues. In nucleotides, the CDR3 is TGTGCCAGCTCACCTCCCCCAGGGCGGGTGAACACTGAAGCTTTCTTT. Translation gives CASSPPPGRVNTEAFF.

This chain uses TRBV2 with TRBJ2-3, with 7 bases matching TRBD2. Germline loops: CDR1 SNHLY, CDR2 FYNNEI. V was pared by 8 bases and J by 0 bases, with 2 bases of the junction left unmatched. This CDR3 is built from 13 residues. CDR3: CASGGGSTDTQYF. In DNA, the CDR3 is TGTGCCAGCGGGGGGGGAAGCACAGATACGCAGTATTTT.

This clonotype occurred many times. This chain joins TRBV18 and TRBJ1-1; a weak D match, TRBD1 (6 bases). This CDR3 is 14 amino acids long. Germline V gene sequence: CDR1 KGHSH, CDR2 LQKENI. Trimming took off 2 bases at V and 6 bases at J, with 13 bases between the two ends. The CDR3 loop reads CASSPGGGSAEAFF. Here the CDR3 DNA reads TGTGCCAGCTCACCAGGAGGGGGTAGCGCTGAAGCTTTCTTT.

This clonotype was seen repeatedly, ten times or more. This chain connects TRBV29-1 to TRBJ2-3, with D possibly being TRBD2 (6 bases). CDR1 is SQVTM and CDR2 is ANQGSEA in the germline V gene. The CDR3 spans 17 residues. V lost 4 bases and J 0 bases, leaving 20 bases between the germline ends. The CDR3 loop reads CSVGEAPWGGSTDTQYF. In DNA form, the CDR3 reads TGCAGCGTTGGGGAGGCCCCTTGGGGCGGGAGCACAGATACGCAGTATTTT.

This rearrangement joins TRBV7-2 to TRBJ2-7; perhaps D is TRBD1 or TRBD2 (5 bases each). Germline CDR1 reads SGHTA; CDR2 reads FQGNSA. V was shortened by 4 bases and J by 2 bases, with 12 bases between the two germline ends. This CDR3 is built from 14 residues. The CDR3 DNA is TGTGCCAGCAGCTCCGCGTGGGGACCCTACGAGCAGTACTTC. It codes for CASSSAWGPYEQYF.

Comment on this clonotype: A single base separates this from a much larger clone, so it may be a read error. This rearrangement joins TRBV5-5 to TRBJ2-7; no reliable D call. This CDR3 region has 14 residues. Germline CDR1 is SGHKS and CDR2 is YYEKEE (reference sequence). V lost 4 bases to trimming and J lost 2 bases, with 13 bases between them. This chain's CDR3 is CASSVGWGTYEQYF. The CDR3, as DNA: TGTGCCAGCAGCGTGGGGTGGGGAACCTACGAGCAGTACTTC.

This clonotype came up many times. For the CDR3, the DNA is TGTGCCAGCAGGAGTGAGGGGGAGACCCAGTACTTC. Translated: CASRSEGETQYF. The rearrangement joins TRBV18 to TRBJ2-5, with D perhaps being TRBD1 or TRBD2 (5 bases each). V shed 8 bases and J shed 5 bases, with 12 bases lying between them. This CDR3 comprises 12 residues. Germline loops: CDR1 KGHSH, CDR2 LQKENI.

This clonotype has at least ten counts. The chain couples TRBV28 to TRBJ2-7; D gene unclear. The CDR3 loop spans 18 amino acids. Trimming left V 4 bases short and J 0 bases short, with 22 bases between. Germline-derived CDR1 and CDR2 are MDHEN and SYDVKM. The chain's CDR3 is CASSSPRLASRHSYEQYF. CDR3 coding DNA: TGTGCCAGCAGTTCGCCCCGGCTGGCGTCGCGCCACTCCTACGAGCAGTACTTC. The full variable domain, its missing parts supplied by reference TRBV28 and TRBJ2-7, is DVKVTQSSRYLVKRTGEKVFLECVQDMDHENMFWYRQDPGLGLRLIYFSYDVKMKEKGDIPEGYSVSREKKERFSLILESASTNQTSMYLCASSSPRLASRHSYEQYFGPGTRLTVT.

At least ten counts were recorded for this clonotype. The chain combines TRBV2 with TRBJ2-6; D is unclear. The CDR3 contains 15 residues. CDR1 is SNHLY, CDR2 FYNNEI, per germline. Trimming stripped 10 bases from V and 0 bases from J, with 13 bases between. As DNA, the CDR3 is TGTGCCACCAAAGGACGGTCCTCTGGGGCCAACGTCCTGACTTTC. This encodes CATKGRSSGANVLTF.

A few counts support this clonotype. The rearrangement joins TRBV9 to TRBJ1-3, with D maybe TRBD1 (5 bases). The V gene's germline CDR1 is SGDLS and CDR2 YYNGEE. V lost 1 base and J lost 3, with 5 bases in between. The CDR3 contains 13 residues. DNA for the CDR3: TGTGCCAGCAGCGTACAGGGTGGAAACACCATATATTTT. It translates to CASSVQGGNTIYF. Supplemented by reference TRBV9 and TRBJ1-3, the full variable domain reads DSGVTQTPKHLITATGQRVTLRCSPRSGDLSVYWYQQSLDQGLQFLIQYYNGEERAKGNILERFSAQQFPDLHSELNLSSLELGDSALYFCASSVQGGNTIYFGEGSWLTVV.

V usage is TRBV5-1 and J usage is TRBJ2-7; tentatively, D is TRBD2 (5 bases). The CDR3 consists of 15 residues. Trimming took off 0 bases at V and 0 bases at J, with 10 bases between the two ends. Germline V gene data show CDR1 as SGHRS and CDR2 as YFSETQ. The CDR3 DNA sequence: TGCGCCAGCAGCTTGGCCCCCGGGAACTCCTACGAGCAGTACTTC. Translation gives CASSLAPGNSYEQYF.

The chain is built from TRBV19 and TRBJ2-2; D might be TRBD2 (6 bases). The CDR3 is 15 residues long. Trimming removed 7 bases at V and 5 bases at J, with 17 bases between. CDR1 is LNHDA and CDR2 is SQIVND in the germline V gene (reference sequence). CDR3 loop: CASTNLRAGTGELFF. CDR3 DNA sequence: TGTGCCAGTACGAACCTACGGGCGGGGACCGGGGAGCTGTTTTTT.

This clonotype was recorded at least ten times. The chain recombines TRBV11-2 with TRBJ2-3; 11 nucleotides agree with TRBD2. CDR1 and CDR2 from the germline V gene are SGHAT and FQNNGV. V was clipped by 4 bases and J by 4 bases; unmatched bases: 10. The CDR3 loop spans 17 amino acids. The CDR3 here is CASSSLSTSGKSDTQYF. Written as DNA, the CDR3 is TGTGCCAGCAGCTCACTCTCGACTAGCGGGAAGTCAGATACGCAGTATTTT.

In the case of this clonotype: The junction departs from germline at one end; a sequencing error may be responsible. The rearrangement links TRBV7-7 to TRBJ1-1; 11 nucleotides match TRBD1. The CDR3 totals 20 residues. The germline CDR1 and CDR2 sequences are SSHAT and FNYEAQ (reference sequence). Here the CDR3 reads CASSLGASGGTGGTNTEAFF. The CDR3 nucleotides are TGTGCTAGCAGCTTAGGGGCGAGTGGCGGGACAGGGGGTACGAACACTGAAGCTTTCTTT.